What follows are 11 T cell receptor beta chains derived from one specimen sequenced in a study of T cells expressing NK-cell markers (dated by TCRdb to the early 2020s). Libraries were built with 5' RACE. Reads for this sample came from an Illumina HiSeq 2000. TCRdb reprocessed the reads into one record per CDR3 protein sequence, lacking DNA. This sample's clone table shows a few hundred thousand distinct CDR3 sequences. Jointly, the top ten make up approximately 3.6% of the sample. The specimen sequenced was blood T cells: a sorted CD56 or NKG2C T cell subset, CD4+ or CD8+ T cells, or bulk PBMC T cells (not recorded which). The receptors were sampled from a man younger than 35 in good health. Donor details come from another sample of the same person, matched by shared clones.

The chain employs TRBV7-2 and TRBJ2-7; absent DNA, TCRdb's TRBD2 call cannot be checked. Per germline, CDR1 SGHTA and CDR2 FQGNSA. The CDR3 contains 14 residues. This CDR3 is CASSGGTSEREQYF.

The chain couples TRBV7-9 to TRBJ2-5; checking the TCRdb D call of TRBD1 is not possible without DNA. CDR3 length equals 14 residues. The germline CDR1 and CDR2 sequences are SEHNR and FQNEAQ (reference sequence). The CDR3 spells CASNYRGGQETQYF. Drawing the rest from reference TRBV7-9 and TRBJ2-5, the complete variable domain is DTGVSQNPRHKITKRGQNVTFRCDPISEHNRLYWYRQTLGQGPEFLTYFQNEAQLEKSRLLSDRFSAERPKGSFSTLEIQRTEQGDSAMYLCASNYRGGQETQYFGPGTRLLVL.

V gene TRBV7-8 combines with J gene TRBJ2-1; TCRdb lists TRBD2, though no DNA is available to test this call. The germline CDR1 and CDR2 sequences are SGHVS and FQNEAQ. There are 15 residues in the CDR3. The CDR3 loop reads CASTTSGSGYNEQFF.

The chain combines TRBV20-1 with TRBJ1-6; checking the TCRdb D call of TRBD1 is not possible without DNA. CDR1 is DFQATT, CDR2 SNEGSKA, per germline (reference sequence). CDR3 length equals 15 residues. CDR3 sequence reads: CSARRGQAVNSPLHF.

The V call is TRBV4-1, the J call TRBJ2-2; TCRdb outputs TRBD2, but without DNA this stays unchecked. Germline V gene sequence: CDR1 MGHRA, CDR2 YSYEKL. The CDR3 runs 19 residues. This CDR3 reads CASSQEWGLAGSSTGELFF.

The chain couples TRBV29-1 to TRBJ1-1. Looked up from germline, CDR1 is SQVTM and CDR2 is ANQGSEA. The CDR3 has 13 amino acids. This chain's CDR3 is CSVKGPQNTEAFF.

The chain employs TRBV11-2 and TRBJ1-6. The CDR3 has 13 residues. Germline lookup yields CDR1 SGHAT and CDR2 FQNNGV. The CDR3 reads CASSQETVSPLHF.

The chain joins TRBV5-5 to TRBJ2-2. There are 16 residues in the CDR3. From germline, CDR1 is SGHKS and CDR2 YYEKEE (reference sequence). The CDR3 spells CASSFGLARTTGELFF.

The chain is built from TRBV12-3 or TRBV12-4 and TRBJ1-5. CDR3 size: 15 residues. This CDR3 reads CASSASRPSNQPQHF.

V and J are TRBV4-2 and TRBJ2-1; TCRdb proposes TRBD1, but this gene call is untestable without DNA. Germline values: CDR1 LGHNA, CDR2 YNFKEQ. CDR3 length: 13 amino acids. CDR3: CASSQRGDGAQFF.

This chain's CDR3 is CSVASTLADTQYF. The V call is TRBV29-1, the J call TRBJ2-3. The CDR3 length is 13 residues. Germline V gene data show CDR1 as SQVTM and CDR2 as ANQGSEA.